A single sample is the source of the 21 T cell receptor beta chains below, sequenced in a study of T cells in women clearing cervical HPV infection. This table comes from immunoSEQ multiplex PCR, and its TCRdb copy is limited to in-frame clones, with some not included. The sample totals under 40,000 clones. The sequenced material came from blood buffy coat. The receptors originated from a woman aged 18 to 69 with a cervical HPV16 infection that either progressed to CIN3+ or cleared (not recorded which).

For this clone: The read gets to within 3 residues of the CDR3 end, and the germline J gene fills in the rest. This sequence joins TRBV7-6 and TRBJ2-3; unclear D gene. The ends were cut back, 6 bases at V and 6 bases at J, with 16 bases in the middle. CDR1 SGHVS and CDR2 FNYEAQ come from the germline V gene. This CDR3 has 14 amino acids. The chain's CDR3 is CASSLNGASDTQYF. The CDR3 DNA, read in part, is TGTGCCAGCAGTTTGAACGGTGCCTCGGATACG.

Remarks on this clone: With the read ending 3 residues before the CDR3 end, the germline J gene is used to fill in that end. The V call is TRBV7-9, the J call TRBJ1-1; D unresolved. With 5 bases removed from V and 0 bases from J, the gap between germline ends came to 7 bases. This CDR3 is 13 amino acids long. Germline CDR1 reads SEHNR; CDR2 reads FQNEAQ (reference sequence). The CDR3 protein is CASSRRVNTEAFF. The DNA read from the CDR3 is TGTGCCAGCAGCCGGCGGGTGAACACTGAA.

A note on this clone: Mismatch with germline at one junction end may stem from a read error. CDR3 protein: CASSPPATTSSSYEQYF. The sequenced CDR3 bases are TGTGCTAGCAGCCCGCCAGCAACGACTTCTAGCTCCTACGAG. The chain joins TRBV7-7 to TRBJ2-7; no definite D call. The read gets to within 3 residues of the CDR3 end, and the germline J gene fills in the rest. Germline CDR1 and CDR2: SSHAT and FNYEAQ (reference sequence). The CDR3 runs 17 residues. The variable domain in full, completed from reference TRBV7-7 and TRBJ2-7, reads GAGVSQSPRYKVTKRGQDVTLRCDPISSHATLYWYQQALGQGPEFLTYFNYEAQPDKSGLPSDRFSAERPEGSISTLTIQRTEQRDSAMYRCASSPPATTSSSYEQYFGPGTRLTVT.

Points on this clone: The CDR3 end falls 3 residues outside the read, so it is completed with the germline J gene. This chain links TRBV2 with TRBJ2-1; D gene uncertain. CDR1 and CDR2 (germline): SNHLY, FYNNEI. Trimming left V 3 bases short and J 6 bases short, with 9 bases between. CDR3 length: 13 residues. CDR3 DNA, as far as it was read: TGTGCCAGCAGTGATTGGGCCCTCAATGAG. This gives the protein CASSDWALNE. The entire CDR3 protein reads CASSDWALNEQFF.

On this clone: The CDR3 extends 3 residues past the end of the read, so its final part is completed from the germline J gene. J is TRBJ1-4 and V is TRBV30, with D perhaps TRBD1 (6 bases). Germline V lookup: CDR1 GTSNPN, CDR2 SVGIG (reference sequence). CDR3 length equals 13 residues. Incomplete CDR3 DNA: TGTGCCTGGAGGGGGGCAGGGAATTCACCA. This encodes CAWRGAGNSP. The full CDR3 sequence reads CAWRGAGNSPLFF.

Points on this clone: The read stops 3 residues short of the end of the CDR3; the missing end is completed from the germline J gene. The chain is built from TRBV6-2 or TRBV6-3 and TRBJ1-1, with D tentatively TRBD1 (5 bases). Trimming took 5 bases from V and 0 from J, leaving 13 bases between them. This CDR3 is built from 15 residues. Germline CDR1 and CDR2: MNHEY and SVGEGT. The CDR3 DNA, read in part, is TGTGCCAGCAGTAAACCACAGGTGATGAACACTGAA. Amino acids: CASSKPQVMNTE. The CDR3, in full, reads CASSKPQVMNTEAFF.

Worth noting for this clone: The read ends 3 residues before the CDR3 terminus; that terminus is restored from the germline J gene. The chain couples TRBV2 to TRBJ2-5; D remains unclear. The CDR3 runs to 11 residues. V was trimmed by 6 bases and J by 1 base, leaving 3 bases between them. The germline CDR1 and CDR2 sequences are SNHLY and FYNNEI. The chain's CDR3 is CASRAQETQYF. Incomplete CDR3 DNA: TGTGCCAGCAGGGCCCAAGAGACC.

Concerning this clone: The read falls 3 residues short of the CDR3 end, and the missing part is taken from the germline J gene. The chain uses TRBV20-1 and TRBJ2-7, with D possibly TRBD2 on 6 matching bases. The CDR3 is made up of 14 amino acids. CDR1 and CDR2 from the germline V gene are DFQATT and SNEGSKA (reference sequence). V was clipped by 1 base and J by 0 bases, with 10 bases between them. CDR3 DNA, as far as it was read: TGCAGTGCTAGAGGCGGGGCTAACTCCTACGAG. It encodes CSARGGANSYE. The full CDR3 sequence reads CSARGGANSYEQYF.

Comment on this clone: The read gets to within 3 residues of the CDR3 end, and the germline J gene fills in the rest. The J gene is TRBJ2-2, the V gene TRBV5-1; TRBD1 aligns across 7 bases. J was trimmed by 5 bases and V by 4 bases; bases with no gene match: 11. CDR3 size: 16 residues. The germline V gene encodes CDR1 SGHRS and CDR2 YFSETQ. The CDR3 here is CASSPVDRVLTGELFF. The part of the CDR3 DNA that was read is TGCGCCAGCAGCCCTGTAGACAGGGTTTTAACCGGGGAG. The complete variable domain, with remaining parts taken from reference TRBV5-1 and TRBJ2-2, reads KAGVTQTPRYLIKTRGQQVTLSCSPISGHRSVSWYQQTPGQGLQFLFEYFSETQRNKGNFPGRFSGRQFSNSRSEMNVSTLELGDSALYLCASSPVDRVLTGELFFGEGSRLTVL.

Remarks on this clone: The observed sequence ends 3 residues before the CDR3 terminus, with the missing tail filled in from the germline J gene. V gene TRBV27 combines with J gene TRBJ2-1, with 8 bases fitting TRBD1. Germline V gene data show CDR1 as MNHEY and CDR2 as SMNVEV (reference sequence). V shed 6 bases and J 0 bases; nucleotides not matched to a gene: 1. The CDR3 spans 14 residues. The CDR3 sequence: CASSTGGSYNEQFF. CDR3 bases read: TGTGCCAGCAGCACAGGGGGCTCCTACAATGAG.

CDR3 region: CAIEPGAGTGELFF. CDR3 DNA (partial): TGTGCCATCGAGCCAGGTGCGGGCACCGGGGAG. The chain employs TRBV10-3 and TRBJ2-2; the D gene is possibly TRBD2 (5 bases). The read terminates 3 residues ahead of where the CDR3 ends, so the germline J gene completes it. The CDR3 is 14 residues long. Germline assignment: CDR1 ENHRY and CDR2 SYGVKD. V lost 8 bases, J lost 4 bases, and 14 bases lay in between.

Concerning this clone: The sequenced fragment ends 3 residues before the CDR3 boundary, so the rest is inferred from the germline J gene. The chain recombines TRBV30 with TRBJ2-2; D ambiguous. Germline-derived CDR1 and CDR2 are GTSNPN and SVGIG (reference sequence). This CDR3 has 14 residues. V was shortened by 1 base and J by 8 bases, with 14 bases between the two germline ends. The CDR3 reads CAWSEGPGSGELFF. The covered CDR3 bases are TGTGCCTGGAGTGAAGGGCCCGGATCTGGGGAG.

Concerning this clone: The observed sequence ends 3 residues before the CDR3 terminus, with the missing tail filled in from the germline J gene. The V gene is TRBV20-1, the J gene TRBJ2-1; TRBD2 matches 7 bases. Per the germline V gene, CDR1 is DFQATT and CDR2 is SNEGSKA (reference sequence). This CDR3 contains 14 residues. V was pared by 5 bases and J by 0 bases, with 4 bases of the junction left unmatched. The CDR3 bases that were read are TGCAGTGCTTGGGGGGGGAACTCCTACAATGAG. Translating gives CSAWGGNSYNE. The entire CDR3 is CSAWGGNSYNEQFF.

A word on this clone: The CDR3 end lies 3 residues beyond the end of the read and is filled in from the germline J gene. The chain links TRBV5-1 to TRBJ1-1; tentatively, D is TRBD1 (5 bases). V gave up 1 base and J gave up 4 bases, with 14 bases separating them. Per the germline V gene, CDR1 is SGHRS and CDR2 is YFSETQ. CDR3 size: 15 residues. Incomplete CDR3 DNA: TGCGCCAGCAGCTTGCAGGGCAGGGAAGCCACTGAA. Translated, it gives CASSLQGREATE. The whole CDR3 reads CASSLQGREATEAFF.

The CDR3 DNA, read in part, is TGTGCCAGCAGCTTATTGGGGGGGCACACCGGGGAG. This codes for CASSLLGGHTGE. The CDR3 in full is CASSLLGGHTGELFF. The V gene is TRBV11-2, the J gene TRBJ2-2; the D gene is possibly TRBD2 (7 bases). The read finishes 3 residues shy of the CDR3 end, and the germline J gene is used to complete it. The CDR3 extends over 15 amino acids. Germline V lookup: CDR1 SGHAT, CDR2 FQNNGV. V lost 2 bases and J lost 3, with 10 bases in between.

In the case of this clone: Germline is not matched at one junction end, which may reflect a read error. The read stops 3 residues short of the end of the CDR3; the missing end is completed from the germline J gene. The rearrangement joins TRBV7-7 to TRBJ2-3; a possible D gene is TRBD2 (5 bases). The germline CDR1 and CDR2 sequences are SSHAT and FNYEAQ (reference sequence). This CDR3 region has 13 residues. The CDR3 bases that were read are TGTGCTAGCAGCTTAGAAGAGGGCGATACG. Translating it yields CASSLEEGDT. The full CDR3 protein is CASSLEEGDTQYF.

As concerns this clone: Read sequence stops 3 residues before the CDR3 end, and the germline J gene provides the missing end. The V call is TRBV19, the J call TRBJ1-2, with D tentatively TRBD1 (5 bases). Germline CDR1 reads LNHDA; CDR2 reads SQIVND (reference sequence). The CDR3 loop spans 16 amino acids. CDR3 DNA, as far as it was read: TGTGCCAGTAGTTCCCCTCCGGGACTAGCCAAAAACATC. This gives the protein CASSSPPGLAKNI. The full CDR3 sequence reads CASSSPPGLAKNIYTF.

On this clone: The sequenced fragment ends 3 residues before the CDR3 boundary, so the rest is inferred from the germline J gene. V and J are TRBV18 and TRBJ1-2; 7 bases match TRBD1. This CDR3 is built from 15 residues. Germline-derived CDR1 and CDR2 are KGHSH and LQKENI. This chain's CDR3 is CASSPPLAQGDDYTF. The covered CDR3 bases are TGTGCCAGCTCACCACCACTGGCCCAGGGGGACGAC.

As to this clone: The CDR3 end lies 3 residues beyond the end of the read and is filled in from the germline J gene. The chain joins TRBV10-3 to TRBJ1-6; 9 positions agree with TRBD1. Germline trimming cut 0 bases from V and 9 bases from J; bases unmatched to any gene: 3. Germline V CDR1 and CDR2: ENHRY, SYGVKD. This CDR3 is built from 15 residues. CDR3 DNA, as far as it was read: TGTGCCATCAGTGAGTCTGACAGGGGGAGTTCACCC. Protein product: CAISESDRGSSP. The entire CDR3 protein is CAISESDRGSSPLHF.

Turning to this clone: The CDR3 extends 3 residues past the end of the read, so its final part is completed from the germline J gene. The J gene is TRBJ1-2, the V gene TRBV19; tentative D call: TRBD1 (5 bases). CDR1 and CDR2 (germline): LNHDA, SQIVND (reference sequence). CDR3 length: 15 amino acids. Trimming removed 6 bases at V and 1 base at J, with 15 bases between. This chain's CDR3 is CASRPRRQGNYGYTF. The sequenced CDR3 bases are TGTGCCAGTAGACCCCGGCGGCAGGGTAACTATGGC.

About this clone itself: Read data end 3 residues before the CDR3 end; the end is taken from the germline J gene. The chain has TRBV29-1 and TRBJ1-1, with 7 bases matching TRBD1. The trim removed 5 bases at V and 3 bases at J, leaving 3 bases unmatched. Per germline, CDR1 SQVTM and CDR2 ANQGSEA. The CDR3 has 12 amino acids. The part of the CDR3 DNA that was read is TGCAGCGTTCCTCAGGGGGACACTGAA. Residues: CSVPQGDTE. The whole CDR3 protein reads CSVPQGDTEAFF.